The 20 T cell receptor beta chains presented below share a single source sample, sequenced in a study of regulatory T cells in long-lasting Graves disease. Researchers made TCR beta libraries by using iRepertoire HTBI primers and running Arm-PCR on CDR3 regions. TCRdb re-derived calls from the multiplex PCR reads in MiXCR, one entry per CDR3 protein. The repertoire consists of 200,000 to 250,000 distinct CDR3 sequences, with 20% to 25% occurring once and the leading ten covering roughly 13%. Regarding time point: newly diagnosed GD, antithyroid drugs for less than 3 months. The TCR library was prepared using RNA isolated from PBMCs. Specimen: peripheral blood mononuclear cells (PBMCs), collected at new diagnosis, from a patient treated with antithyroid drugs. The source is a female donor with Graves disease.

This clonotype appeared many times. The CDR3 here is CASSLGHQPSTDTQYF. CDR3 coding DNA: TGCGCCAGCAGCTTGGGACATCAACCGAGCACAGATACGCAGTATTTT. The chain links TRBV5-1 to TRBJ2-3; no reliable D call. From germline, CDR1 is SGHRS and CDR2 YFSETQ. The CDR3 consists of 16 residues. V was pared by 0 bases and J by 0 bases, with 11 bases between.

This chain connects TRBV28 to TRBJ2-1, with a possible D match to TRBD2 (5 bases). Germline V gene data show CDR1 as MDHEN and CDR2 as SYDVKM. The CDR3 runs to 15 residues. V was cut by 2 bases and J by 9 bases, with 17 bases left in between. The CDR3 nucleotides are TGTGCCAGCAGTTTACTATCGGGGTCGGTGAGTGAGCAGTTCTTC. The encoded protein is CASSLLSGSVSEQFF.

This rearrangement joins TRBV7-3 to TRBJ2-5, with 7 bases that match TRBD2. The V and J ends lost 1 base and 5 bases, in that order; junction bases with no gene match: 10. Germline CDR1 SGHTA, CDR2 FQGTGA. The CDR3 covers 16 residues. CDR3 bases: TGTGCCAGCAGCTTAAATTTCGGGGGGAGGTACGAGACCCAGTACTTC. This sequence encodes CASSLNFGGRYETQYF.

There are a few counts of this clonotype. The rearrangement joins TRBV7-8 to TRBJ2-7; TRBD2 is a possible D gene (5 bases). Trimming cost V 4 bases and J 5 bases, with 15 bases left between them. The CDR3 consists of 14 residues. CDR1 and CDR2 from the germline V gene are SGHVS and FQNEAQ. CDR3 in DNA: TGTGCCAGCAGCTCAAACCCGGGGATACACGAGCAGTACTTC. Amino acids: CASSSNPGIHEQYF.

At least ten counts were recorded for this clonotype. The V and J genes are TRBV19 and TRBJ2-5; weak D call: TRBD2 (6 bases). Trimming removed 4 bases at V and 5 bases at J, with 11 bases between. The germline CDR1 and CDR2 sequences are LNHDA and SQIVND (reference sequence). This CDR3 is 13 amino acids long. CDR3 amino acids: CASSTHGGETQYF. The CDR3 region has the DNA TGTGCCAGTAGTACCCACGGAGGGGAGACCCAGTACTTC.

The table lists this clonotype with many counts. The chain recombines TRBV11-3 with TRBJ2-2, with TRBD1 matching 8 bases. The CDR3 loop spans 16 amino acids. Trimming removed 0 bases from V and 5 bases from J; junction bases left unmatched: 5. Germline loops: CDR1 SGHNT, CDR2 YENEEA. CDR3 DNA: TGTGCCAGCAGCTTAGATAGTGGACAGGGTACCGGGGAGCTGTTTTTT. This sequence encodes CASSLDSGQGTGELFF.

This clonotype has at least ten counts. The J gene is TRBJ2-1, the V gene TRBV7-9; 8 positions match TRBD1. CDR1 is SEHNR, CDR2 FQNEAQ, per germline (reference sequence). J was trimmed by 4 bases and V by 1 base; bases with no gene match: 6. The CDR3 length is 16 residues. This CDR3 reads CASSLGFGQGYNEQFF. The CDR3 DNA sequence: TGTGCCAGCAGCTTAGGGTTCGGACAGGGTTACAATGAGCAGTTCTTC.

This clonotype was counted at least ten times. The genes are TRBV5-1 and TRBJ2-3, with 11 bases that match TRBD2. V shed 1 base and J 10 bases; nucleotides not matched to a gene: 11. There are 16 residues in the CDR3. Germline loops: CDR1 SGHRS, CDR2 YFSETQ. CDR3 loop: CASSLSLAGGVEAQYF. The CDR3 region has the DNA TGCGCCAGCAGCTTGAGTCTAGCGGGAGGCGTCGAGGCGCAGTATTTT.

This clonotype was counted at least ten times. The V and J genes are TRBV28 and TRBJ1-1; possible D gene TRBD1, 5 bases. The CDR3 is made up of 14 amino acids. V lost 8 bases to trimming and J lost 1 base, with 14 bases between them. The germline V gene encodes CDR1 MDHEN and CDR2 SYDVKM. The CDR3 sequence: CASSNVQGNTEAFF. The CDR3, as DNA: TGTGCCAGCTCTAATGTCCAGGGGAACACTGAAGCTTTCTTT.

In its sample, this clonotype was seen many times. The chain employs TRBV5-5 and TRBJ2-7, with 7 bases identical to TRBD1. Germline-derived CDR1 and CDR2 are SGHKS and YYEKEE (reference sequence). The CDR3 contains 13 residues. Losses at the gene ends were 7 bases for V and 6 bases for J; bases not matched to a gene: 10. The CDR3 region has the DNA TGTGCCAGCTCGAGTACAGGGGATGGCGAGCAGTACTTC. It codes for CASSSTGDGEQYF. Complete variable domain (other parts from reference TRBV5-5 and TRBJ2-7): DAGVTQSPTHLIKTRGQQVTLRCSPISGHKSVSWYQQVLGQGPQFIFQYYEKEERGRGNFPDRFSARQFPNYSSELNVNALLLGDSALYLCASSSTGDGEQYFGPGTRLTVT.

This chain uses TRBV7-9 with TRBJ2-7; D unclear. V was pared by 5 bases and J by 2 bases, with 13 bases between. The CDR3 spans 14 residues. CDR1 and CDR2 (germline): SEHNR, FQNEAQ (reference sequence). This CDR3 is CASSQGEPPYEQYF. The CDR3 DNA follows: TGTGCCAGCAGCCAAGGCGAGCCACCCTACGAGCAGTACTTC.

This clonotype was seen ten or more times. CDR3 in amino acids: CSARRLAGGLGSTDTQYF. DNA for the CDR3: TGCAGTGCTCGCCGACTAGCGGGGGGCCTAGGGAGCACAGATACGCAGTATTTT. The chain couples TRBV20-1 to TRBJ2-3; 13 positions agree with TRBD2. The CDR3 totals 18 residues. The ends lost 5 bases at V and 0 bases at J; junction bases unmatched: 11. The germline V gene has CDR1 DFQATT and CDR2 SNEGSKA (reference sequence).

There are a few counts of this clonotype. CDR3 bases: TGCAGCGTTGAAATCTTAGTGGACGTCACAGATACGCAGTATTTT. This sequence encodes CSVEILVDVTDTQYF. The chain uses TRBV29-1 and TRBJ2-3, with D hard to call. The V gene lost 2 bases and the J gene lost 2 bases, with 14 bases spanning the gap. The CDR3 loop spans 15 amino acids. From germline, CDR1 is SQVTM and CDR2 ANQGSEA.

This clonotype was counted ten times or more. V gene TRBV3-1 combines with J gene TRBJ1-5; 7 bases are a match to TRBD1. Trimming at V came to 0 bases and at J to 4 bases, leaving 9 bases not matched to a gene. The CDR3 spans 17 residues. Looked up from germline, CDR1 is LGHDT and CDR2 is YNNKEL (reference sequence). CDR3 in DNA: TGTGCCAGCAGCCAAGAGATCGGGGCAGGGGGGAATCAGCCCCAGCATTTT. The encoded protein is CASSQEIGAGGNQPQHF.

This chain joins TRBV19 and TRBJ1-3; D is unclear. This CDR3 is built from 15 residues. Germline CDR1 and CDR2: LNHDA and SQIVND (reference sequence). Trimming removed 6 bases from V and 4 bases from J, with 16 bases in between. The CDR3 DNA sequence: TGTGCCAGTAGCCCAGACGAGACGGTCGGAAACACCATATATTTT. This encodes CASSPDETVGNTIYF. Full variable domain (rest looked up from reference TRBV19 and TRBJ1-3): DGGITQSPKYLFRKEGQNVTLSCEQNLNHDAMYWYRQDPGQGLRLIYYSQIVNDFQKGDIAEGYSVSREKKESFPLTVTSAQKNPTAFYLCASSPDETVGNTIYFGEGSWLTVV.

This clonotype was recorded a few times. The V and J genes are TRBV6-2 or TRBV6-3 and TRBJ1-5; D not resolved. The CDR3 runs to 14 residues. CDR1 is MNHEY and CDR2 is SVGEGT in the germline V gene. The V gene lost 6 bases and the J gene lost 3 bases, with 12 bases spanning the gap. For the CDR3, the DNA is TGTGCCAGCAGCGCCTTCCGGGACAATCAGCCCCAGCATTTT. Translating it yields CASSAFRDNQPQHF.

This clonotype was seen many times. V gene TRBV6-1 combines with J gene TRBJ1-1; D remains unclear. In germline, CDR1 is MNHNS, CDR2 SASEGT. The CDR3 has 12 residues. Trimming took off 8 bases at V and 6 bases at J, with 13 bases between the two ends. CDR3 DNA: TGTGCCAGCCAACACCCCGGCGCTGAAGCTTTCTTT. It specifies CASQHPGAEAFF.

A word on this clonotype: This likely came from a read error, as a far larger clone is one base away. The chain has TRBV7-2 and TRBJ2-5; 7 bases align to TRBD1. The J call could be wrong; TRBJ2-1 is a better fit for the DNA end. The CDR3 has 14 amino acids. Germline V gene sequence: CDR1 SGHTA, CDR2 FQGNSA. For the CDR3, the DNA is TGTGCCAGCAGCAAACCGGGACAGAAATACGAGCAGTTCTTC. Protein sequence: CASSKPGQKYEQFF.

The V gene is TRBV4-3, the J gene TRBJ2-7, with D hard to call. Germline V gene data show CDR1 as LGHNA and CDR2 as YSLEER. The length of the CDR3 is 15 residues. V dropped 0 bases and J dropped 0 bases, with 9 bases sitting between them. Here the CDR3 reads CASSQDASSSYEQYF. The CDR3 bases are TGCGCCAGCAGCCAAGATGCCTCTAGCTCCTACGAGCAGTACTTC.

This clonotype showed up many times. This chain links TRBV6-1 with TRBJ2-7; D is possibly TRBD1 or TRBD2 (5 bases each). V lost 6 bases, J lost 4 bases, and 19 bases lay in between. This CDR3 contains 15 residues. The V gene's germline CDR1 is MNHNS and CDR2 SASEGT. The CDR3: CASRPAGATPYEQYF. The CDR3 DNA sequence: TGTGCCAGCAGACCCGCCGGGGCCACCCCTTACGAGCAGTACTTC.